The rows below give T cell receptor beta chains drawn from one sample of a study of shared clonotypes between healthy human individuals. Clones were read by immunoSEQ multiplex PCR, and TCRdb kept only the in-frame ones, dropping some. Among around 2.1 million clones listed, more than 85% were seen once. Sequenced material: naive CD8+ T cells from PBMCs. Receptor source: a man aged 18 to 29 in good health. Some clones in this sample may be carry-over from other donors' samples. Both conserved end residues are part of each CDR3. Fields, in order: V gene, J gene, CDR3 protein.

V gene: TRBV29-1
J gene: TRBJ2-3
CDR3 protein: CSVTYTGVFDTQYF

V gene: TRBV2
J gene: TRBJ2-7
CDR3 protein: CASSEDILFSEQYF

V gene: TRBV7-9
J gene: TRBJ2-7
CDR3 protein: CASSLEGGSSYEQYF

V gene: TRBV7-2
J gene: TRBJ1-2
CDR3 protein: CASSWRTNGYTF

V gene: TRBV2
J gene: TRBJ1-2
CDR3 protein: CASSDSRDRGPGGYTF

V gene: TRBV7-9
J gene: TRBJ2-2
CDR3 protein: CASSSGLAGLPTGELFF

V gene: TRBV5-6
J gene: TRBJ2-3
CDR3 protein: CASSLPGGGRADTQYF

V gene: TRBV13
J gene: TRBJ2-7
CDR3 protein: CASSPRGGARVYEQYF

V gene: TRBV28
J gene: TRBJ2-3
CDR3 protein: CASKGSDTQYF

V gene: TRBV7-9
J gene: TRBJ2-3
CDR3 protein: CASSSPGAGNTDTQYF

V gene: TRBV7-9
J gene: TRBJ1-1
CDR3 protein: CASSGGGRGNTEAFF

V gene: TRBV9
J gene: TRBJ2-1
CDR3 protein: CASSVGPSSYNEQFF

V gene: TRBV28
J gene: TRBJ1-3
CDR3 protein: CASSFGSGAGNTIYF

V gene: TRBV11-2
J gene: TRBJ2-7
CDR3 protein: CASGYEQYF

V gene: TRBV7-8
J gene: TRBJ2-7
CDR3 protein: CASSLGLAGAPNYEQYF

V gene: TRBV27
J gene: TRBJ2-7
CDR3 protein: CASSTRQVVVGYEQYF

V gene: TRBV7-9
J gene: TRBJ2-7
CDR3 protein: CASSLARGNEQYF

V gene: TRBV25-1
J gene: TRBJ2-7
CDR3 protein: CASSLRVDEQYF

V gene: TRBV15
J gene: TRBJ2-1
CDR3 protein: CATSRSASGMNWEQFF

V gene: TRBV28
J gene: TRBJ2-1
CDR3 protein: CASSFFSGSSYNEQFF

V gene: TRBV5-1
J gene: TRBJ2-1
CDR3 protein: CASSLSPNEQFF

V gene: TRBV15
J gene: TRBJ2-7
CDR3 protein: CATSRQGYEQYF

V gene: TRBV7-6
J gene: TRBJ1-1
CDR3 protein: CASSPGFTEAFF

V gene: TRBV27
J gene: TRBJ2-6
CDR3 protein: CASSLSSFSGANVLTF

V gene: TRBV27
J gene: TRBJ2-5
CDR3 protein: CASRYSKPGGTGQPHQETQYF

V gene: TRBV5-3
J gene: TRBJ2-5
CDR3 protein: CARSPTGTSGETQYF

V gene: TRBV6-4
J gene: TRBJ2-2
CDR3 protein: CASSQGPNTGELFF

V gene: TRBV28
J gene: TRBJ2-7
CDR3 protein: CASSLFPGQSLRVQYF

V gene: TRBV28
J gene: TRBJ2-2
CDR3 protein: CASNPPTGQGRTGELFF

V gene: TRBV27
J gene: TRBJ1-3
CDR3 protein: CASSSSRGLSGNTIYF

V gene: TRBV4-1
J gene: TRBJ2-2
CDR3 protein: CASSQEREAKTGELFF

V gene: TRBV5-1
J gene: TRBJ2-1
CDR3 protein: CASSPGTSGRTTYNEQFF

V gene: TRBV5-1
J gene: TRBJ1-2
CDR3 protein: CASSLAPAVQEFPYGYTF

V gene: TRBV6-5
J gene: TRBJ1-2
CDR3 protein: CASSGWGADGYTF

V gene: TRBV6-4
J gene: TRBJ1-5
CDR3 protein: CASRGTGSVGQPQHF

V gene: TRBV6-6
J gene: TRBJ1-1
CDR3 protein: CASDGAFF

V gene: TRBV2
J gene: TRBJ1-4
CDR3 protein: CASSEWGQGREKLFF

V gene: TRBV9
J gene: TRBJ2-6
CDR3 protein: CASSASGTGSGANVLTF

V gene: TRBV13
J gene: TRBJ2-1
CDR3 protein: CASSLASGRPHNEQFF

V gene: TRBV27
J gene: TRBJ1-2
CDR3 protein: CASSFLRTGHTNYGYTF

V gene: TRBV28
J gene: TRBJ1-2
CDR3 protein: CASSSRGGAGGYTF

V gene: TRBV6-1
J gene: TRBJ2-7
CDR3 protein: CASSEGLRGEQYF

V gene: TRBV15
J gene: TRBJ2-2
CDR3 protein: CATSDRSGTGELFF

V gene: TRBV29-1
J gene: TRBJ2-1
CDR3 protein: CSGGLAYNEQFF

V gene: TRBV4-3
J gene: TRBJ2-1
CDR3 protein: CASSGVTGRNEQFF

V gene: TRBV4-1
J gene: TRBJ2-5
CDR3 protein: CASSQERGYETQYF